This T cell receptor (beta chain) was identified during a study of vaccination and CD4 T cells after COVID-19. Study overall: Convalescent patients gave post-COVID blood a median about 95 days post-diagnosis, range 35 to 161. Investigators sampled a few convalescent patients at day 14 and days 161 to 241 post-vaccination. Study-wide results and caveats: Reactive clone data from convalescent patients indicated a median of about 86% appearing only post-vaccination.

Specified time point: late sampling 161 to 241 days after vaccination in a few convalescent patients. On this clonotype: The antigen remains unidentified.

MiXCR, applied by TCRdb to the PCR reads, yields one record per CDR3 protein. This table holds about 33,000 distinct CDR3 sequences, around 35% found once. There are 15 residues in the CDR3. The germline gives CDR1 DFQATT, CDR2 SNEGSKA (reference sequence). Trimming at V came to 0 bases and at J to 3 bases, leaving 3 bases not matched to a gene. The genes are TRBV20-1 and TRBJ2-1, with 9 bases that match TRBD2. The specimen was CD4+ T cells from blood, collected about 7 months after SARS-CoV-2 vaccination. The sequence was collected from a human donor who had recovered from COVID-19. The CDR3 sequence is CSARDWTSDYNEQFF. DNA for the CDR3: TGCAGTGCTAGAGATTGGACTAGCGACTACAATGAGCAGTTCTTC.